This record concerns one T cell receptor beta chain sequence. What it binds is unknown. A second PCR of 7 to 11 cycles used a sample-barcoded 5' primer and a J-beta primer mix. Each CDR3 protein is one row after TCRdb ran MiXCR on the 5' RACE reads. The sample yields 550,000 to 650,000 distinct CDR3 sequences, around a quarter seen once. The data originate from a study of blood T cells in healthy people across ages. Study results and caveats: Naive CD4+ cell counts and diversity both ran higher in long-lived than in aged donors.

With 3 bases clipped from V and 9 bases from J, the junction kept 7 bases outside the gene matches. The CDR3 extends over 13 amino acids. Germline V gene sequence: CDR1 DFQATT, CDR2 SNEGSKA (reference sequence). Caucasian individuals from Russia who were healthy and aged about 6 to 90 acted as donors. These data are also associated with another study on T cells of mothers and their children. From that report: Input to cDNA synthesis comprised all extracted RNA, at a ratio of around 1.4 ug per 15 ul. Every mother produced more than 8 million TCR beta CDR3 reads, whereas every child provided several million.

The sample comprised blood. V is TRBV20-1 and J is TRBJ2-1; 8 bases align to TRBD2. The sequence was collected from a boy aged 2 to 9 in good health. DNA of the CDR3: TGCAGTGCTAGGGCGGGGGGCGGAATTGAGCAGTTCTTC. Its protein product is CSARAGGGIEQFF.